This entry lists 31 T cell receptor beta chains sequenced from one sample in a study of response to subunit inactivated influenza vaccine. One entry per CDR3 protein, called by TCRdb with MiXCR from the RT-PCR reads. The repertoire has about 700,000 distinct CDR3 sequences, 12% to 15% of them found once; the top ten carry approximately 7.6%. The source material was PBMCs from blood, sampled approximately 15 days before vaccination. The source is a man in his forties or fifties who received an inactivated influenza vaccine.

This clonotype was seen only a few times. This chain connects TRBV5-1 to TRBJ2-2, with D hard to call. Germline V gene sequence: CDR1 SGHRS, CDR2 YFSETQ. V was clipped by 5 bases and J by 4 bases, with 9 bases between them. The CDR3 has 13 amino acids. CDR3 bases: TGCGCCAGCAGTAACGGACCCACCGGGGAGCTGTTTTTT. Amino acid sequence: CASSNGPTGELFF. Together with reference TRBV5-1 and TRBJ2-2, the CDR3 gives the full variable domain: KAGVTQTPRYLIKTRGQQVTLSCSPISGHRSVSWYQQTPGQGLQFLFEYFSETQRNKGNFPGRFSGRQFSNSRSEMNVSTLELGDSALYLCASSNGPTGELFFGEGSRLTVL.

The chain has TRBV4-3 and TRBJ1-1, with D unresolved. Trimming removed 0 bases at V and 1 base at J, with 9 bases between. CDR3 length equals 15 residues. The germline CDR1 and CDR2 sequences are LGHNA and YSLEER. The CDR3 is CASSQEEPANTEAFF. CDR3 bases: TGCGCCAGCAGCCAAGAGGAGCCCGCGAACACTGAAGCTTTCTTT.

The chain recombines TRBV18 with TRBJ2-6, with 7 bases that match TRBD2. Germline V gene data show CDR1 as KGHSH and CDR2 as LQKENI. The CDR3 is 17 amino acids. V gave up 2 bases and J gave up 0 bases; unmatched junction bases: 4. In nucleotides, the CDR3 is TGTGCCAGCTCACCATTGGCGGGAGTCTCTGGGGCCAACGTCCTGACTTTC. Translating gives CASSPLAGVSGANVLTF.

In its sample, this clonotype was seen a few times. This CDR3 reads CASSYGEFSTDTQYF. CDR3 nucleotides: TGTGCCAGCAGTTACGGCGAATTTAGCACAGATACGCAGTATTTT. The genes are TRBV6-5 and TRBJ2-3; D unclear. The CDR3 covers 15 residues. CDR1 and CDR2 (germline): MNHEY, SVGAGI. The germline V and J ends were trimmed by 2 bases and 0 bases, with 9 bases remaining between them.

This clonotype was detected ten times or more. This sequence joins TRBV7-9 and TRBJ2-2; 7 nucleotides match TRBD2. Germline V lookup: CDR1 SEHNR, CDR2 FQNEAQ (reference sequence). V was pared by 5 bases and J by 4 bases, with 10 bases of the junction left unmatched. The CDR3 totals 16 residues. The DNA for the CDR3 is TGTGCCAGCAGCCCTCCTAGCGGTGGGGGCACCGGGGAGCTGTTTTTT. Translation: CASSPPSGGGTGELFF.

The CDR3 DNA reads TGTGCCAGCAGCCAAGATAGACTAGCGGGGGCCATAGAGCAGTTCTTC. Its translation: CASSQDRLAGAIEQFF. This chain uses TRBV14 with TRBJ2-1; 12 bases match TRBD2. Germline V lookup: CDR1 SGHDN, CDR2 FVKESK. The CDR3 is 16 residues long. V dropped 0 bases and J dropped 10; count of bases not matched to a gene: 7.

The chain uses TRBV5-1 and TRBJ2-3; TRBD2 aligns across 11 bases. This CDR3 is 18 amino acids long. Germline trimming cut 0 bases from V and 4 bases from J; bases unmatched to any gene: 10. CDR1 and CDR2 from the germline V gene are SGHRS and YFSETQ. CDR3 in amino acids: CASSLATYSGGDSDTQYF. CDR3 DNA sequence: TGCGCCAGCAGCTTGGCCACTTATAGCGGGGGGGACTCAGATACGCAGTATTTT.

This clonotype was found many times. The chain combines TRBV5-1 with TRBJ2-1; 9 bases line up with TRBD2. The CDR3 extends over 18 amino acids. Germline CDR1 is SGHRS and CDR2 is YFSETQ. The V and J ends lost 4 bases and 6 bases, in that order; junction bases with no gene match: 17. CDR3 DNA: TGCGCCAGCAGCCCTTTTGCGGGAGGGCCAAGACTGGGCAATGAGCAGTTCTTC. It yields the protein CASSPFAGGPRLGNEQFF. Full variable domain (outside the CDR3, taken from reference TRBV5-1 and TRBJ2-1): KAGVTQTPRYLIKTRGQQVTLSCSPISGHRSVSWYQQTPGQGLQFLFEYFSETQRNKGNFPGRFSGRQFSNSRSEMNVSTLELGDSALYLCASSPFAGGPRLGNEQFFGPGTRLTVL.

The chain has TRBV12-3 or TRBV12-4 and TRBJ1-1, with 8 bases lining up with TRBD1. V shed 3 bases, J shed 4 bases, and the junction held 4 bases outside the gene matches. CDR3 length: 14 amino acids. CDR3: CASSFKQGGTEAFF. CDR3 bases: TGTGCCAGCAGTTTCAAACAGGGGGGCACTGAAGCTTTCTTT.

This clonotype was observed a handful of times. This chain uses TRBV18 with TRBJ2-1; 8 bases align to TRBD1. This CDR3 has 15 residues. Trimming at V came to 3 bases and at J to 4 bases, leaving 5 bases not matched to a gene. Germline CDR1 reads KGHSH; CDR2 reads LQKENI. The CDR3 sequence: CASSPGQAPYNEQFF. The CDR3 DNA reads as TGTGCCAGCTCACCGGGACAGGCGCCTTACAATGAGCAGTTCTTC.

V usage is TRBV18 and J usage is TRBJ1-1, with a possible D match to TRBD1 (6 bases). Trimming took 3 bases from V and 3 from J, leaving 14 bases between them. Germline V gene data show CDR1 as KGHSH and CDR2 as LQKENI. The CDR3 has 15 residues. CDR3 sequence reads: CASSPTTGMDTEAFF. CDR3 nucleotides: TGTGCCAGCTCACCCACTACAGGGATGGACACTGAAGCTTTCTTT.

V and J are TRBV4-3 and TRBJ1-3; D might be TRBD1 (5 bases). Germline V gene sequence: CDR1 LGHNA, CDR2 YSLEER. The CDR3 has 15 residues. V lost 5 bases and J 2 bases, leaving 13 bases between the germline ends. DNA of the CDR3: TGCGCCAGCAGCTCCCTGGGACGTACTGGAAACACCATATATTTT. Protein sequence: CASSSLGRTGNTIYF.

This clonotype has at least ten counts. The CDR3 loop reads CASSYTRAEAFF. CDR3 nucleotide sequence: TGTGCCAGCAGTTATACTAGGGCTGAAGCTTTCTTT. V is TRBV12-3 or TRBV12-4 and J is TRBJ1-1; D unclear. Trimming removed 4 bases from V and 6 bases from J, with 9 bases in between. The CDR3 loop spans 12 amino acids.

The rearrangement links TRBV4-3 to TRBJ2-1; maybe TRBD2 (6 bases). The CDR3 is 12 residues long. V lost 1 base and J 12 bases, leaving 10 bases between the germline ends. Germline V lookup: CDR1 LGHNA, CDR2 YSLEER. In DNA, the CDR3 is TGCGCCAGCAGCCAAGGGGGGACTGGGCAGTTCTTC. The encoded protein is CASSQGGTGQFF.

This clonotype has ten or more counts. The rearrangement joins TRBV10-3 to TRBJ1-1, with D unclear. The CDR3 totals 12 residues. The germline V gene encodes CDR1 ENHRY and CDR2 SYGVKD. Trimming shortened V by 6 bases and J by 0 bases, and 5 bases separated the two germline ends. The CDR3 here is CAISMVNTEAFF. CDR3 sequence (DNA): TGTGCCATCAGCATGGTGAACACTGAAGCTTTCTTT.

V gene TRBV4-1 combines with J gene TRBJ1-1; D is possibly TRBD1 (5 bases). The V gene lost 1 base and the J gene lost 1 base, with 13 bases spanning the gap. This CDR3 has 16 residues. Germline assignment: CDR1 MGHRA and CDR2 YSYEKL. CDR3 residues: CASSQGMGERNTEAFF. The CDR3 nucleotides are TGCGCCAGCAGCCAAGGCATGGGGGAACGGAACACTGAAGCTTTCTTT.

This clonotype has a handful of counts. The chain carries TRBV20-1 and TRBJ2-1; 9 bases are a match to TRBD2. The V segment lost 8 bases and the J segment 7 bases; nucleotides outside the gene matches: 9. The germline gives CDR1 DFQATT, CDR2 SNEGSKA (reference sequence). CDR3 size: 13 residues. CDR3 residues: CSIPGLALNEQFF. CDR3 sequence (DNA): TGCAGTATCCCGGGACTAGCTTTAAATGAGCAGTTCTTC.

The CDR3 nucleotides read TGCAGTGCTGTACTAGCGGGGGGGCCCAATGAGCAGTTCTTC. Its translation is CSAVLAGGPNEQFF. The chain combines TRBV20-1 with TRBJ2-1, with 13 bases matching TRBD2. V lost 5 bases and J lost 6; bases outside the gene matches: 4. Germline V gene data show CDR1 as DFQATT and CDR2 as SNEGSKA (reference sequence). This CDR3 has 14 residues.

There are a few counts of this clonotype. The genes are TRBV24-1 and TRBJ2-5; TRBD1 agrees at 7 bases. From germline, CDR1 is KGHDR and CDR2 SFDVKD. V lost 5 bases to trimming and J lost 2 bases; unmatched junction nucleotides: 10. This CDR3 is 16 amino acids long. As DNA, the CDR3 is TGTGCCACCAGTGGGGTCCCGGGACAGATGCAAGAGACCCAGTACTTC. Translated, it gives CATSGVPGQMQETQYF.

A few counts support this clonotype. The CDR3 nucleotides read TGTGCCAGCAGTATGGGTGAGGGCGGGGAGCTGTTTTTT. Translating gives CASSMGEGGELFF. The rearrangement links TRBV12-3 or TRBV12-4 to TRBJ2-2; D is possibly TRBD2 (5 bases). Trimming took off 5 bases at V and 7 bases at J, with 11 bases between the two ends. The CDR3 contains 13 residues.

This clonotype was seen more than once but under ten times. This chain uses TRBV12-3 or TRBV12-4 with TRBJ2-3; TRBD2 matches at 8 bases. Losses at the gene ends were 6 bases for V and 5 bases for J; bases not matched to a gene: 7. The CDR3 consists of 14 residues. In DNA, the CDR3 is TGTGCCAGCAGGTCGGGTCGGGAGGGAGATACGCAGTATTTT. Amino acid sequence: CASRSGREGDTQYF.

Points on this clonotype: A read error is possible here, since a much larger clone lies one base away. The conserved phenylalanine or tryptophan is not found at the CDR3 terminus, so this likely reflects a read error. This chain joins TRBV5-5 and TRBJ2-7; D is ambiguous. V gave up 0 bases and J gave up 0 bases, with 13 bases separating them. CDR3 length: 16 residues. Germline V gene data show CDR1 as SGHKS and CDR2 as YYEKEE (reference sequence). CDR3: CASSLAKLGISYEQYL. DNA of the CDR3: TGTGCCAGCAGCTTGGCCAAGCTAGGGATCTCCTACGAGCAGTACCTC.

In its sample, this clonotype was seen a few times. V is TRBV5-5 and J is TRBJ1-1; no clear D gene. CDR1 and CDR2 from the germline V gene are SGHKS and YYEKEE (reference sequence). The germline V and J ends were trimmed by 0 bases and 5 bases, with 14 bases remaining between them. The CDR3 spans 15 residues. Here the CDR3 reads CASSLVGKSETEAFF. Here the CDR3 DNA reads TGTGCCAGCAGCTTGGTCGGGAAATCCGAGACTGAAGCTTTCTTT.

This clonotype came up a few times. The chain carries TRBV11-2 and TRBJ1-3; the D is unclear. CDR1 and CDR2 from the germline V gene are SGHAT and FQNNGV. V dropped 4 bases and J dropped 4 bases, with 8 bases sitting between them. The CDR3 sequence is 13 residues long. Here the CDR3 reads CASSSPTGNTIYF. Here the CDR3 DNA reads TGTGCCAGCAGCTCCCCGACAGGAAACACCATATATTTT.

V usage is TRBV10-3 and J usage is TRBJ2-7; D assignment may be TRBD1 or TRBD2 (5 bases each). This CDR3 contains 14 residues. Germline V gene data show CDR1 as ENHRY and CDR2 as SYGVKD. Trimming took 3 bases from V and 5 from J, leaving 14 bases between them. In nucleotides, the CDR3 is TGTGCCATCAGTGACAGGGCGGGTGGCCACGAGCAGTACTTC. Translating it yields CAISDRAGGHEQYF.

The V and J genes are TRBV7-9 and TRBJ2-1; 10 bases align to TRBD2. The CDR3 sequence is 15 residues long. Germline CDR1 is SEHNR and CDR2 is FQNEAQ (reference sequence). The V segment lost 1 base and the J segment 6 bases; nucleotides outside the gene matches: 3. CDR3 nucleotides: TGTGCCAGCAGCTTAGGCGCTAGCGGGAGCAATGAGCAGTTCTTC. It specifies CASSLGASGSNEQFF.

This clonotype was detected a few times. The chain carries TRBV4-2 and TRBJ2-1; the match to TRBD2 covers 7 bases. Per the germline V gene, CDR1 is LGHNA and CDR2 is YNFKEQ. V was clipped by 0 bases and J by 4 bases; unmatched bases: 6. The CDR3 length is 16 residues. The CDR3: CASSQEHLAVYNEQFF. CDR3 sequence (DNA): TGTGCCAGCAGCCAAGAACATCTAGCGGTGTACAATGAGCAGTTCTTC.

In this sample, this clonotype turned up a few times. CDR3 in DNA: TGTGCCAGCAGTTTGACGGGACAGGGAGCCCAGGCCGGGGAGCTGTTTTTT. Translated: CASSLTGQGAQAGELFF. The chain combines TRBV6-5 with TRBJ2-2, with TRBD1 matching 9 bases. Germline V lookup: CDR1 MNHEY, CDR2 SVGAGI. The length of the CDR3 is 17 residues. Trimming at V came to 4 bases and at J to 6 bases, leaving 12 bases not matched to a gene.

This clonotype occurred a few times. V usage is TRBV19 and J usage is TRBJ2-3; D is undetermined. This CDR3 has 12 residues. V dropped 0 bases and J dropped 10 bases, with 8 bases sitting between them. CDR1 is LNHDA and CDR2 is SQIVND in the germline V gene (reference sequence). CDR3 coding DNA: TGTGCCAGTAGTATAGAAAGGCAGTCGCAGTATTTT. It translates to CASSIERQSQYF.

This clonotype was counted ten times or more. V is TRBV7-9 and J is TRBJ1-3, with 9 bases fitting TRBD1. V was clipped by 5 bases and J by 3 bases; unmatched bases: 8. The CDR3 covers 16 residues. CDR1 SEHNR and CDR2 FQNEAQ come from the germline V gene (reference sequence). The CDR3 sequence is CASSDPGQGHGNTIYF. CDR3 nucleotides: TGTGCCAGCAGCGACCCGGGACAGGGCCATGGAAACACCATATATTTT.

This clonotype was seen a few times. This chain uses TRBV7-9 with TRBJ2-3, with 9 nucleotides matching TRBD1. V trimming: 11 bases; J trimming: 4 bases; junction bases outside the gene matches: 7. The CDR3 has 13 residues. Germline V lookup: CDR1 SEHNR, CDR2 FQNEAQ (reference sequence). DNA of the CDR3: TGTGCCGGAGCGGGACAGGGACCAGATACGCAGTATTTT. It translates to CAGAGQGPDTQYF.